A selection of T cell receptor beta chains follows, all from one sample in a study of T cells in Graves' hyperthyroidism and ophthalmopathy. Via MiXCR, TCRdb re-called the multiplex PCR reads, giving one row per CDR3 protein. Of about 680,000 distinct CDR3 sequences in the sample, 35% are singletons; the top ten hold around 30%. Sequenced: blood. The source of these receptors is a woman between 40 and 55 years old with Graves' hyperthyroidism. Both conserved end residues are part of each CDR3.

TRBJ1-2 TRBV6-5 CASSYSGQGTYGYTF
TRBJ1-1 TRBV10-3 CAIRTGGAEASF
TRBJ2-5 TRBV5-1 CASGKGLAEEETQYF
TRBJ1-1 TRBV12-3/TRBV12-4 CASSKRGSNTEAFF
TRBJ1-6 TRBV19 CASSIDPIQRNSPLHF
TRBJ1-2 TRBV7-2 CASSLVYRGLGGYTF
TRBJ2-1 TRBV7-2 CASSSSVGQGQFF
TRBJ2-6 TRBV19 CASSIGQGVANVLTF
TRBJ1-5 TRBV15 CATRYRVSYSNQPQHF
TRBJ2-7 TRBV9 CASSAAGGPYEQYF
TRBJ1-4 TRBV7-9 CASSLGLGYEKLFF
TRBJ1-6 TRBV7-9 CASSTSRGVLNSPLHF
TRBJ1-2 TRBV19 CASLDRGINYGYTF
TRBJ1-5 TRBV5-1 CASSRDGNQPQHF
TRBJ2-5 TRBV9 CASSWSSAQETQYF
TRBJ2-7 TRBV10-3 CASSFRQIPTRQYF
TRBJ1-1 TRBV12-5 CASGLRAGEPNTEAFF